One and the same sample provided the 15 T cell receptor beta chains below, sequenced in a study of siplizumab effects on memory and regulatory T cells. TCRdb's table, derived via immunoSEQ multiplex PCR, lists solely in-frame clones and lacks some. The sample carries over 70,000 clones, over 80% recorded once. The sequenced material came from CD4+ T cells sorted from blood. These receptors were taken from a human donor in good health.

The rearrangement links TRBV18 to TRBJ1-3; no clear D. The V and J ends lost 3 bases and 0 bases respectively, with 15 bases between them. CDR3 length equals 17 residues. Germline V gene sequence: CDR1 KGHSH, CDR2 LQKENI. In DNA form, the CDR3 reads TGTGCCAGCTCACCGGTTAGAAAGCCCCTCTCTGGAAACACCATATATTTT. Protein sequence: CASSPVRKPLSGNTIYF.

The count of this clone is one. The rearrangement links TRBV6-1 to TRBJ1-3, with unresolved D. Trimming removed 8 bases from V and 2 bases from J, with 13 bases in between. Germline-derived CDR1 and CDR2 are MNHNS and SASEGT. This CDR3 comprises 14 residues. The CDR3 DNA reads TGTGCCAGCCTGTGGACCAGGACTGGAAACACCATATATTTT. This codes for CASLWTRTGNTIYF.

The chain couples TRBV5-8 to TRBJ2-7, with TRBD2 matching 9 bases. The CDR3 sequence is 13 residues long. Germline lookup yields CDR1 SGHTS and CDR2 YDEGEE. Trimming took 2 bases from V and 10 from J; bases not matched to a gene: 7. CDR3 protein: CASSFPSGATQYF. CDR3 DNA sequence: TGTGCCAGCAGCTTTCCTAGCGGGGCGACTCAGTACTTC.

This clone has a single count. This chain connects TRBV7-3 to TRBJ2-1, with D possibly being TRBD1 (5 bases). Trimming shortened V by 0 bases and J by 2 bases, and 8 bases separated the two germline ends. The CDR3 extends over 15 amino acids. Germline V lookup: CDR1 SGHTA, CDR2 FQGTGA. The CDR3 sequence: CASSLTGAPYNEQFF. The CDR3 nucleotides are TGTGCCAGCAGCTTAACAGGGGCCCCCTACAATGAGCAGTTCTTC.

This clone occurred once. The gene calls are TRBV4-1 and TRBJ1-1, with D hard to call. This CDR3 comprises 11 residues. The germline gives CDR1 MGHRA, CDR2 YSYEKL. V lost 6 bases, J lost 8 bases, and 10 bases lay in between. This chain's CDR3 is CASRSAHEAFF. CDR3 DNA: TGCGCCAGCAGAAGTGCGCACGAAGCTTTCTTT.

The gene calls are TRBV7-9 and TRBJ1-1; D gene ambiguous. V dropped 3 bases and J dropped 5 bases, with 7 bases sitting between them. From germline, CDR1 is SEHNR and CDR2 FQNEAQ (reference sequence). This CDR3 has 12 residues. As DNA, the CDR3 is TGTGCCAGCAGCTTCGGGGAAACTGAAGCTTTCTTT. It codes for CASSFGETEAFF.

The chain couples TRBV29-1 to TRBJ1-1; no definite D call. There are 13 residues in the CDR3. V lost 7 bases, J lost 5 bases, and 17 bases lay in between. The germline CDR1 and CDR2 sequences are SQVTM and ANQGSEA. This chain's CDR3 is CSANQRRETEAFF. The CDR3 DNA sequence: TGCAGCGCAAACCAGCGGAGAGAGACTGAAGCTTTCTTT.

The count of this clone is one. This chain connects TRBV15 to TRBJ2-3, with TRBD2 matching 14 bases. The J segment lost 9 bases and the V segment lost 4 bases, leaving 12 bases of the junction unmatched. The germline gives CDR1 LNHNV, CDR2 YYDKDF (reference sequence). CDR3 length: 17 amino acids. The CDR3 DNA is TGTGCCACCAGCACCAGTCCGGGACTAGCGGGAGATCAGACGCAGTATTTT. This gives the protein CATSTSPGLAGDQTQYF.

This rearrangement joins TRBV9 to TRBJ2-1, with 8 bases fitting TRBD2. The germline gives CDR1 SGDLS, CDR2 YYNGEE. The CDR3 length is 15 residues. V lost 0 bases to trimming and J lost 8 bases; unmatched junction nucleotides: 7. CDR3 protein: CASSVASGPGDEQFF. In DNA form, the CDR3 reads TGTGCCAGCAGCGTAGCTAGCGGGCCCGGCGATGAGCAGTTCTTC.

V is TRBV18 and J is TRBJ2-7; D is uncertain. In germline, CDR1 is KGHSH, CDR2 LQKENI. V was cut by 6 bases and J by 2 bases, with 14 bases left in between. The CDR3 is 14 residues long. In nucleotides, the CDR3 is TGTGCCAGCTCGCCCCCGTTAAATCCCTACGAGCAGTACTTC. As protein: CASSPPLNPYEQYF.

This chain links TRBV5-1 with TRBJ1-1; D is possibly TRBD1 (6 bases). The CDR3 loop spans 14 amino acids. Germline lookup yields CDR1 SGHRS and CDR2 YFSETQ. V was trimmed by 2 bases and J by 11 bases, leaving 19 bases between them. The chain's CDR3 is CASSFNPQGGGAFF. As DNA, the CDR3 is TGCGCCAGCAGCTTTAACCCTCAGGGAGGGGGGGCTTTCTTT.

The chain carries TRBV4-2 and TRBJ2-1; 14 positions match TRBD2. CDR3 length equals 15 residues. Germline V gene sequence: CDR1 LGHNA, CDR2 YNFKEQ. The V gene end was trimmed by 8 bases and the J gene end by 9 bases; junction bases not matched to a gene: 9. The CDR3 nucleotides read TGTGCCAGCGGTCGACTAGCGGGAGGGGCGGGTGAGCAGTTCTTC. Protein product: CASGRLAGGAGEQFF.

The CDR3 DNA is TGTGCCAGCAGCTTAGGAGGGACTAGCACAGATACGCAGTATTTT. Protein sequence: CASSLGGTSTDTQYF. This chain links TRBV13 with TRBJ2-3, with D possibly matching TRBD2 (6 bases). The CDR3 has 15 amino acids. Trimming pared 0 bases from V and 0 bases from J, leaving 7 bases between. CDR1 PRHDT and CDR2 FYEKMQ come from the germline V gene (reference sequence).

The V and J genes are TRBV7-9 and TRBJ2-7; D is undetermined. The CDR3 totals 14 residues. CDR1 is SEHNR and CDR2 is FQNEAQ in the germline V gene (reference sequence). Trimming removed 5 bases from V and 3 bases from J, with 14 bases in between. DNA for the CDR3: TGTGCCAGCAGCCCCCGCGGAAAGGTCTACGAGCAGTACTTC. Protein: CASSPRGKVYEQYF. Full variable domain (missing parts from reference TRBV7-9 and TRBJ2-7): DTGVSQNPRHKITKRGQNVTFRCDPISEHNRLYWYRQTLGQGPEFLTYFQNEAQLEKSRLLSDRFSAERPKGSFSTLEIQRTEQGDSAMYLCASSPRGKVYEQYFGPGTRLTVT.

The chain combines TRBV5-1 with TRBJ2-7, with D perhaps given as TRBD1 or TRBD2 (5 bases each). Trimming left V 1 base short and J 2 bases short, with 10 bases between. The CDR3 has 14 residues. Germline V CDR1 and CDR2: SGHRS, YFSETQ. The CDR3: CASSLRGLTYEQYF. The CDR3 nucleotides are TGCGCCAGCAGCTTGCGGGGCCTGACCTACGAGCAGTACTTC.